These 10 T cell receptor beta chains were all obtained from the same sample, sequenced in a study of cytotoxic CD8 clonotypes in ibrutinib-treated CLL. Assay: immunoSEQ multiplex PCR; the TCRdb copy retains only in-frame clones and omits some. The sample records 130,000 or so clones, 79% being singletons. The material sequenced was PBMCs, taken after 12 months of ibrutinib treatment. The receptors shown here come from a human donor with chronic lymphocytic leukemia.

The rearrangement uses TRBV18 and TRBJ2-1; 7 bases match TRBD2. Germline assignment: CDR1 KGHSH and CDR2 LQKENI. The ends lost 6 bases at V and 8 bases at J; junction bases unmatched: 13. The CDR3 loop spans 15 amino acids. The DNA for the CDR3 is TGTGCCAGCTCCCCAGGACCGACTAGCATGGATGAGCAGTTCTTC. It translates to CASSPGPTSMDEQFF.

In DNA form, the CDR3 reads TGTGCCAGCTCAGGGACAGGGGAAGGGTATGGCTACACCTTC. Protein product: CASSGTGEGYGYTF. The gene calls are TRBV28 and TRBJ1-2, with 10 bases matching TRBD1. The CDR3 consists of 14 residues. Germline V lookup: CDR1 MDHEN, CDR2 SYDVKM. Germline trimming cut 8 bases from V and 5 bases from J; bases unmatched to any gene: 8.

The chain links TRBV4-3 to TRBJ1-4; no firm D call. This CDR3 comprises 14 residues. CDR1 and CDR2 from the germline V gene are LGHNA and YSLEER. V gave up 1 base and J gave up 8 bases, with 11 bases separating them. The CDR3 DNA sequence: TGCGCCAGCAGCCAAGGGCGGCAGCGGGAAAAACTGTTTTTT. Translated, it gives CASSQGRQREKLFF.

This clone was counted once. V usage is TRBV28 and J usage is TRBJ1-5; D is possibly TRBD1 (5 bases). Deletions cut 3 bases from V and 7 bases from J, with 16 bases between. The CDR3 length is 15 residues. The V gene's germline CDR1 is MDHEN and CDR2 SYDVKM. The CDR3 DNA follows: TGTGCCAGCAGTTTCATACCGGGGCGGGGCCAGCCCCAGCATTTT. It encodes CASSFIPGRGQPQHF.

This clone was found a few times. This chain uses TRBV2 with TRBJ2-3; 7 nucleotides match TRBD1. With V trimmed by 11 bases and J by 5 bases, 13 bases remained unmatched. Germline CDR1 is SNHLY and CDR2 is FYNNEI. This CDR3 comprises 14 residues. CDR3 nucleotides: TGTGCCGGGTGGGGACAGCGGACCGGAGATACGCAGTATTTT. Residues: CAGWGQRTGDTQYF.

A few counts support this clone. CDR3 DNA: TGCGCCAGCAGCCATGGACAGGGAGGTAATGAGCAGTTCTTC. Amino acids: CASSHGQGGNEQFF. J is TRBJ2-1 and V is TRBV5-1; TRBD1 agrees at 8 bases. Germline CDR1 is SGHRS and CDR2 is YFSETQ. V lost 4 bases to trimming and J lost 7 bases; unmatched junction nucleotides: 7. The CDR3 runs 14 residues.

The chain carries TRBV29-1 and TRBJ2-1; 14 bases are shared with TRBD2. CDR1 and CDR2 from the germline V gene are SQVTM and ANQGSEA. J gave up 0 bases and V 3 bases, and 1 base lay outside the gene matches. CDR3 length equals 16 residues. CDR3 loop: CSVEGTSGSSYNEQFF. The CDR3 DNA follows: TGCAGCGTTGAGGGGACTAGCGGGAGCTCCTACAATGAGCAGTTCTTC.

The V call is TRBV7-9, the J call TRBJ2-7, with 9 bases lining up with TRBD1. V was pared by 5 bases and J by 3 bases, with 8 bases of the junction left unmatched. The length of the CDR3 is 15 residues. CDR1 SEHNR and CDR2 FQNEAQ come from the germline V gene (reference sequence). CDR3 bases: TGTGCCAGCAGCCCGGGGGGACAGGGTGTCTACGAGCAGTACTTC. Translating gives CASSPGGQGVYEQYF. Together with reference TRBV7-9 and TRBJ2-7, the CDR3 gives the full variable domain: DTGVSQNPRHKITKRGQNVTFRCDPISEHNRLYWYRQTLGQGPEFLTYFQNEAQLEKSRLLSDRFSAERPKGSFSTLEIQRTEQGDSAMYLCASSPGGQGVYEQYFGPGTRLTVT.

This clone was counted between two and nine times. This chain links TRBV7-2 with TRBJ2-7; 7 bases line up with TRBD2. This CDR3 contains 16 residues. The germline gives CDR1 SGHTA, CDR2 FQGNSA. Germline trimming cut 1 base from V and 5 bases from J; bases unmatched to any gene: 11. CDR3 region: CASSLVGEGLTDEQYF. The DNA of the CDR3 is TGTGCCAGCAGCTTAGTGGGGGAGGGTTTGACCGACGAGCAGTACTTC.

CDR3 loop: CAWSVLFGGKHEQYF. The CDR3 DNA reads as TGTGCCTGGAGTGTACTATTTGGCGGGAAACACGAGCAGTACTTC. V gene TRBV30 combines with J gene TRBJ2-7; D possibly corresponds to TRBD2 (6 bases). The CDR3 consists of 15 residues. Trimming stripped 0 bases from V and 5 bases from J, with 17 bases between. CDR1 and CDR2 from the germline V gene are GTSNPN and SVGIG (reference sequence).